This paragraph covers one T cell receptor (beta chain) sequence. Its antigen remains unknown. These data are taken from a study of cytomegalovirus exposure and HLA in healthy donors. Study-wide results and caveats: The tendency of first-cohort TCR clusters to co-occur in the roughly 130 validation repertoires emerged from a later analysis.

TCRdb's copy holds only in-frame clones and misses some; the assay was immunoSEQ multiplex PCR. The table includes roughly 200,000 clones, roughly four fifths detected once. Trimming at V came to 3 bases and at J to 3 bases, leaving 9 bases not matched to a gene. The V gene's germline CDR1 is SGHTS and CDR2 YDEGEE. The length of the CDR3 is 16 residues. The rearrangement joins TRBV5-8 to TRBJ2-3; the match to TRBD1 covers 8 bases. Sequencing was performed on PBMCs. The receptor comes from a woman aged 18-30 years in good health and CMV-seropositive. This chain's CDR3 is CASSSGQAQWTDTQYF. CDR3 sequence (DNA): TGTGCCAGCAGCTCGGGACAGGCCCAATGGACAGATACGCAGTATTTT.